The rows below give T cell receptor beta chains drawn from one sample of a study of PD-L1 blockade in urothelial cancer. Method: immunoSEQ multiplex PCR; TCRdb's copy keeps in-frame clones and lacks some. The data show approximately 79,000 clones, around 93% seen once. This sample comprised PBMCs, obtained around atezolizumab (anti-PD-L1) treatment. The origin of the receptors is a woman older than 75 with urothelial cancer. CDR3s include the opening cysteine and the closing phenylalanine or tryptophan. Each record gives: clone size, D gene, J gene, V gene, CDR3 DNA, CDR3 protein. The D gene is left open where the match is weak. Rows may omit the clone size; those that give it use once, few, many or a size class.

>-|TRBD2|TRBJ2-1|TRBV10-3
TGTGCCATCAGTGAAACTAGCGGGAGCGATGAGCAGTTCTTC
CAISETSGSDEQFF
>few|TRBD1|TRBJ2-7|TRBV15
TGTGCCACCAGCCGACGGACAGGCTACGAGCAGTACTTC
CATSRRTGYEQYF
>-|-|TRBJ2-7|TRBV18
TGTGCCAGCTCACCGGAATTCGGGACTGCGATTGTCGAGCAGTACTTC
CASSPEFGTAIVEQYF
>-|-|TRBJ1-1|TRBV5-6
TGTGCCAGCAGCTCGATGGACAGCAGCATGAACACTGAAGCTTTCTTT
CASSSMDSSMNTEAFF
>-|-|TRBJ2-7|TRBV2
TGTGCCAGCAGTAATAACTACGAGCAGTACTTC
CASSNNYEQYF
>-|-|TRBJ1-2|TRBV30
TGTGCCTGGAGTCAGGCAGCTAACTATGGCTACACCTTC
CAWSQAANYGYTF
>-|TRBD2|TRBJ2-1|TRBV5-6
TGTGCCAGCAGACCGGGGGGGAGGGCTGATGAGCAGTTCTTC
CASRPGGRADEQFF
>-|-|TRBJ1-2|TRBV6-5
TGTGCCAGCAGGGCAGGGTCCACTAACTATGGCTACACCTTC
CASRAGSTNYGYTF
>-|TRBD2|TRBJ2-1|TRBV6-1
TGTGCCAGCAGTGAGGGGAGGGATGAGCAGTTCTTC
CASSEGRDEQFF
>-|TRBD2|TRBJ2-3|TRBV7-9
TGTGCCAGCAGCTTGGGGACTAGCGGAGCTTTGTATTTT
CASSLGTSGALYF
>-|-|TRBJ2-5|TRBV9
TGTGCCAGCAGCGCACAGGGTCGTGGGGCAGAGACCCAGTACTTC
CASSAQGRGAETQYF
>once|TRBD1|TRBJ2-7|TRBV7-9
TGTGCCAGCAGCTATCCGGGACAGGGGGCAAGCGAGCAGTACTTC
CASSYPGQGASEQYF
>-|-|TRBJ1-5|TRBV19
TGTGCCAGTAGTTTCCGGAATCAGCCCCAGCATTTT
CASSFRNQPQHF
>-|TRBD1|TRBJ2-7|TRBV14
TGTGCCAGCAGTCAACAGGGGGTCTACGAGCAGTACTTC
CASSQQGVYEQYF
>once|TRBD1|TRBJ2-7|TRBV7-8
TGTGCCAGCAGCTCTCGGACAGGGAGGCACGAGCAGTACTTC
CASSSRTGRHEQYF
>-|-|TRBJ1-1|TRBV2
TGTGCCAGCAGTGCCCCAGGGCTCGCTGAAGCTTTCTTT
CASSAPGLAEAFF
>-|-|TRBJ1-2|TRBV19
TGTGCCAGTAGTATTCCTGGCAGCTATGGCTACACCTTC
CASSIPGSYGYTF
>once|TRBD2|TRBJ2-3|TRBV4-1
TGCGCCAGCAGCCAAGGGACTAGCGAATACACAGATACGCAGTATTTT
CASSQGTSEYTDTQYF
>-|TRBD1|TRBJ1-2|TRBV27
TGTGCCAGCAGTCTGCGAAGACAGGGAGGAAATGGCTACACCTTC
CASSLRRQGGNGYTF
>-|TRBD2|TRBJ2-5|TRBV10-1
TGCGCCAGCAGGGCGGGAGCTCTAGAGACCCAGTACTTC
CASRAGALETQYF
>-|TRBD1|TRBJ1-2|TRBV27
TGTGCCAGCAGTCGGACAGGGGGCATTGGCTACACCTTC
CASSRTGGIGYTF
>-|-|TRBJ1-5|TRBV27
TGTGCCAGCAGTTTAGAGGGCACCAATCAGCCCCAGCATTTT
CASSLEGTNQPQHF
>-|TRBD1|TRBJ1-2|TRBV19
TGTGCCAGTACCGAACCCGGGGACAGGTCCCCTGCCACCTTC
CASTEPGDRSPATF